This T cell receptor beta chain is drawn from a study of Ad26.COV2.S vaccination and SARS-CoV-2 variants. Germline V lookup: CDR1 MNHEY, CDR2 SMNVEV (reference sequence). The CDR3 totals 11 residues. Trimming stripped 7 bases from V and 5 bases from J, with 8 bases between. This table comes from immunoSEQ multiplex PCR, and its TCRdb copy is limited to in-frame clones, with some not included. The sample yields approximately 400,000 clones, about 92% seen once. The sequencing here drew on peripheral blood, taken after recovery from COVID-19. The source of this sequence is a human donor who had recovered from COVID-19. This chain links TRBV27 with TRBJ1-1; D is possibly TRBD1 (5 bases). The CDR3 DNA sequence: TGTGCCAGCAAGGGGCTTACTGAAGCTTTCTTT. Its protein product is CASKGLTEAFF.